This TCR beta chain was retrieved from a study of cytomegalovirus exposure and HLA in healthy donors (dated by TCRdb to about 2017). Study-wide context: In an earlier analysis of roughly 500 of the donors, about 260 Gb of sequence data and some 100 million unique TCR beta sequences from roughly 200 million T cells were reported. All discovery cohort repertoires had been generated using a single sequencing platform. An earlier analysis of around 640 of the donors used high-throughput TCR beta sequencing to judge whether each TCR beta V gene segment behaved as functional or pseudogenic. Rather than drawing on any new phenotypic data, the later analysis identified candidate immune exposures from TCR beta sequences and the way those sequences occurred across donors. Using immunosequencing, the study profiled T cell repertoires from some 670 subjects and related those repertoires to cytomegalovirus serostatus. Typing coverage differed by locus: A, B, C, DRB1 and DQB1 were typed in about 620-630 donors, DQA1 in 500 to 550, DPA1 in 600 to 610, and DPB1 in 472. Among some 400 genotyped donors of the cohort, an average of around 220,000 unique TCR beta nucleotide sequences was sequenced per donor, of which roughly 18% were non-productive. Among the roughly 380 genotyped donors, approximately 81% belonged to the genetic ancestry cluster associated with self-reported Caucasian donors. HLA typing included class I and class II loci at four-digit resolution. Because of strong linkage in the cohort, five DR-DQ haplotypes were treated as single units for association and clustering. Along with the approximately 700-subject first cohort, a separate validation cohort of over a hundred different subjects was used. The study aimed to test whether cataloging public T cell receptors could reveal signatures of past pathogen exposure. In a later genetic analysis, genome-wide SNP genotypes for 398 of the 666 donors were used, and that subset was treated as a discovery cohort. Alongside the repertoire data, information on donor age, sex, ethnicity and CMV serostatus was compiled. To predict cytomegalovirus infection status, the study combined high-throughput TCR immunosequencing, statistical association of individual TCRs with disease status, and machine learning. In a later analysis, previously published TCR beta repertoires from 500 to 750 donors were re-analyzed and high-resolution HLA genotyping was added so that TCR occurrence patterns could be studied. An early release covering some 640 HLA-typed donors comprised approximately 290 gigabases of sequencing data and around 80 million unique TCR sequences. Beyond this particular receptor, the publication reports: In vitro tests confirmed that a few of the cytomegalovirus-associated TCR beta chains recognize cytomegalovirus antigens. Compared with the roughly 600-donor mean, donors in an Asian-associated ancestry cluster had fewer N-insertions in productive TCRs, according to a later genetic analysis. Cytomegalovirus status was reported to be diagnosed by the classifier with high specificity and sensitivity in both the original and validation cohorts. Some IMGT-functional V segments, including TRBV6-2 and TRBV6-3, could not be distinguished by the 87-base-pair reads and were therefore excluded. In a later genetic analysis, a missense DCLRE1C variant was associated with V-gene and J-gene trimming of TCR beta chains, and the association was replicated in an independent cohort. A group of highly shared sequence variants was considered likely to be a technical artifact of the sequencing pipeline. A further reported finding was that TCR beta sequences accurately predicted the HLA-A and HLA-B alleles for most subjects in the first cohort. Most CMV-associated TCR beta chains appeared to be HLA-restricted in a later analysis, and the HLA associations seemed to be driven largely by CMV exposure. In a later analysis, some 17,000 TCR beta sequences were associated with specific HLA alleles at a false discovery rate of 0.05. When HLA alleles, especially DR and DQ, strongly co-occurred, TCR associations were difficult to assign to individual alleles. A later analysis reported that several top co-occurrence clusters appeared linked to parvovirus B19, influenza, CMV and Epstein-Barr virus. The only immune exposure information available for the cohort was CMV serostatus. While some public TCRs were present in many individuals, most TCR sequences turned up only very rarely across donors. Correlated functional status among segregating V segments might be attributable to linkage disequilibrium, but an unknown experimental factor could not be ruled out. Presence/absence analyses assumed roughly uniform sequencing depth across donors, an assumption that may not hold. HLA typing was unavailable for some donors at each locus, so association tests used only the typed subset. Compared with equally common non-associated chains, HLA-associated TCR beta chains in a later analysis were more clonally expanded and had lower generation probabilities. A total of roughly 160 TCR beta chains were listed by the study as associated with cytomegalovirus. The cohort was sequenced for TCR beta chains only, and without alpha or paired-chain data the features that could be detected were limited. Because counts were too low, about 17 rarely observed V segments, including chromosome 9 orphons, were excluded from the earlier analysis of about 500 of the donors. According to the authors, the approach could potentially be generalized to other disease states and immunological phenotypes. An earlier analysis of approximately 530 of the donors showed that most TCR beta V segments appeared in productive rearrangements either about 87% or about 30% of the time, which broadly matched IMGT annotations. In a later analysis, the rate of TCR association differed among HLA loci, with DRB1 alleles having the most associated TCRs and HLA-C alleles having the fewest.

In this sample, this clone turned up a few times. Its antigen target is currently unknown. Nothing much larger sits one base from this clone, and base qualities are not available. Germline trimming: 5 bases from V, 6 bases from J; junction bases outside gene matches: 7. The CDR3, from cysteine to phenylalanine, totals 14 residues. This entry keeps only the CDR3 DNA: 42 bases, framed from base 1. CDR1 and CDR2, looked up from the germline V gene, are SGHAT and FQNNGV. The cohort consisted of 600 or so healthy bone marrow donors. Cohort members were all nominally healthy when sampled, although unrecorded immune exposures were likely present. The donor tested CMV seropositive, placing the donor among the 250 to 300 seropositive members of the cohort. Every donor gave a peripheral blood sample, and the peripheral blood mononuclear cells from that sample were used for TCR beta sequencing. Genomic DNA extraction from the blood cell samples was performed with the Qiagen DNeasy Blood Extraction Kit.

Library preparation employed the immunoSEQ multiplex PCR assay. For the multiplex PCR, a mixture combining 60 forward primers for TCR Vbeta segments and 13 reverse primers for TCR Jbeta segments was used. The CDR3 region of rearranged TCR beta genes was amplified from genomic DNA by a multiplex PCR assay. Amplified TCR beta libraries were sequenced as 87-base-pair reads on the Illumina HiSeq System. In the original analysis: A later analysis counted 75 million to 100 million unique TCR beta chains across the roughly 700 repertoires, and some 12 million of these chains were shared by at least two donors. Raw reads were error-corrected and collapsed into unique sequences with a nearest-neighbor algorithm that merged closely related sequences to remove PCR and sequencing errors. To assign V, D and J gene segments, CDR3 sequences were aligned to IMGT reference sequences. For a sequence to be retained, a match of at least six nucleotides was required to both a V gene segment and a J gene segment. A rearrangement counted as productive if the CDR3 had no stop codons and remained in frame with V and J, and every other rearrangement counted as non-productive. Following IMGT convention, CDR3 was defined as the stretch from the second conserved V-encoded cysteine to the conserved J-encoded phenylalanine. The earlier analysis of 500 to 650 of the donors excluded any sequence lacking an unambiguous match to a single V gene segment. In an earlier analysis of 500 to 750 of the donors, V segments were called functional above 56.7% productive rearrangements and were called segregating when the between-donor standard deviation exceeded 5%. To diagnose cytomegalovirus status from the catalog of TCR beta chain sequences, a statistical classification framework was built. In a later analysis, V and J genes were assigned by comparing TCR nucleotide sequences against IMGT/GENE-DB human TR gene sequences. A later analysis assigned CDR3 sequences and most-parsimonious VDJ recombination scenarios with the TCRdist pipeline. In a later analysis, each TCR beta chain was defined by its CDR3 amino acid sequence together with its V-gene family, and reads without a unique V-gene family were excluded. As a way to deal with suspected cross-contamination and a sequencing artifact, a later analysis dropped more than 500 nucleotide sequences that were highly shared and had low generation probability. For each public chain, a later analysis derived a clonal expansion index from normalized ranks of inferred template counts within each repertoire. A later analysis computed generation probabilities with a VDJ recombination model fitted to out-of-frame rearrangements, and checked the results against IGoR. In a later analysis, hypergeometric tests were used to score TCR-TCR, TCR-HLA and TCR-CMV co-occurrence, with a repertoire-size bias correction applied to TCR pairs. A later analysis estimated false discovery rates by permuting HLA or CMV assignments 20 times. In a later analysis, co-occurring TCRs were grouped with DBSCAN, and TCRdist sequence similarity was added when clustering was performed within HLA-allele-positive subsets. Repertoires with fewer than 30,000 or more than 120,000 public chains were left out of co-occurrence clustering, as were a few repertoires with anomalous nucleotide sharing. TCRdb holds this immuneACCESS table with in-frame rearrangements only. Some clones are missing; in checked studies, unresolved V genes explain under half, and the rest has no known cause. V, J and clone size reflect that table, while D and trimming were determined from the DNA. This sample lists under 150,000 clones; around three quarters were detected once. The biggest ten clones account for about 6.8% of the sample.

The sequence came from a woman aged 40 to 50 in good health and CMV-seropositive. Recombination linked TRBV11-2 to TRBJ2-1; 7 junctional bases match TRBD2. Sequencing input: PBMCs. The CDR3 loop reads CASSPRLAGNEQFF. The nucleotide sequence is TGTGCCAGCAGCCCCAGACTAGCCGGCAATGAGCAGTTCTTC. With all but the CDR3 taken from the reference TRBV11-2 and TRBJ2-1 genes, the full variable domain is: EAGVAQSPRYKIIEKRQSVAFWCNPISGHATLYWYQQILGQGPKLLIQFQNNGVVDDSQLPKDRFSAERLKGVDSTLKIQPAKLEDSAVYLCASSPRLAGNEQFFGPGTRLTVL.